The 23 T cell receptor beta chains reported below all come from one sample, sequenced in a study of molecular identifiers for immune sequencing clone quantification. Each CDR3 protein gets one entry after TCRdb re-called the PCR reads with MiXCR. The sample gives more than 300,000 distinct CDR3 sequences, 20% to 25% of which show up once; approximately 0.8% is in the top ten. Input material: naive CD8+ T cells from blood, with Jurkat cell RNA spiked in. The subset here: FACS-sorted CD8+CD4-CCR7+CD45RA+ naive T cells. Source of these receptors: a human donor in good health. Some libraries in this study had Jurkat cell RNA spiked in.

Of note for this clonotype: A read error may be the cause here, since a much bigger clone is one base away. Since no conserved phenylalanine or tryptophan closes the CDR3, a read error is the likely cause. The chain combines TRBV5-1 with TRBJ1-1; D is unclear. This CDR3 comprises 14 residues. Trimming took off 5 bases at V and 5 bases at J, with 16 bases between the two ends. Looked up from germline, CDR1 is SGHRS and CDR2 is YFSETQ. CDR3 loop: CASSSGELGTEAFL. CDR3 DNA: TGCGCCAGCAGTTCTGGGGAGCTAGGGACTGAAGCTTTCCTT.

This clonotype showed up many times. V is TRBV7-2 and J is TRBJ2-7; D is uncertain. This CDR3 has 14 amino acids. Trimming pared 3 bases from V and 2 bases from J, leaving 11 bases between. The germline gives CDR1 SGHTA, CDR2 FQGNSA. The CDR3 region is CASSFGASAYEQYF. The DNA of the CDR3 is TGTGCCAGCAGCTTTGGTGCGTCCGCCTACGAGCAGTACTTC.

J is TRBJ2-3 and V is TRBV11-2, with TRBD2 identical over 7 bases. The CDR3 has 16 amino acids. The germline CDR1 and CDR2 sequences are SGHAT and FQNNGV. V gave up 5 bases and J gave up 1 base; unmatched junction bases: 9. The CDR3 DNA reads TGTGCCAGCAGCCTACCTCTCGCGGGAGGCACAGATACGCAGTATTTT. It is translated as CASSLPLAGGTDTQYF.

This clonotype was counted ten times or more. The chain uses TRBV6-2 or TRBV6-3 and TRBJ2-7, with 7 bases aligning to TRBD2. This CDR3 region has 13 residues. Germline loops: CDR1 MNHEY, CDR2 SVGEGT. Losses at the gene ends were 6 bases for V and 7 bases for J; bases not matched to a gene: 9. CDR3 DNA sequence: TGTGCCAGCAGGGTCGGAAATAGCGGGGAGCAGTACTTC. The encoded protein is CASRVGNSGEQYF.

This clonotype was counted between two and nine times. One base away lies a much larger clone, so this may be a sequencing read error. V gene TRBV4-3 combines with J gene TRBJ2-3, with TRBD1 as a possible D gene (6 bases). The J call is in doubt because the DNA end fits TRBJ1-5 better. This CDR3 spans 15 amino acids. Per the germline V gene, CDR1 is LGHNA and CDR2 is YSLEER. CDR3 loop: CASSLLAGGRDTQHF. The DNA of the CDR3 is TGCGCCAGCAGCCTACTAGCGGGGGGGCGAGATACGCAGCATTTT.

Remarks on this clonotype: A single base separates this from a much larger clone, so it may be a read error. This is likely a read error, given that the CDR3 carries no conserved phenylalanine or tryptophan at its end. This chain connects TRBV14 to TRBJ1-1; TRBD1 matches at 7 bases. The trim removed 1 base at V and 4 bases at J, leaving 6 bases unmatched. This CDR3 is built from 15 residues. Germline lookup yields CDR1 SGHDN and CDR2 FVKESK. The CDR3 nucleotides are TGTGCCAGCAGCCAAGGTGACAGGGCTAGCACTGAAGCTTTCTTA. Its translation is CASSQGDRASTEAFL.

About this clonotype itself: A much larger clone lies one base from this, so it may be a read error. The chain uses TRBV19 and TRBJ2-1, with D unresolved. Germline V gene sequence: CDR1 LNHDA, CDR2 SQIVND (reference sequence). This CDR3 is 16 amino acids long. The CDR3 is CASSLGRPNSHNEQFF. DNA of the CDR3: TGTGCCAGTAGTCTCGGCAGGCCCAACTCCCACAATGAGCAGTTCTTC.

For the CDR3, the DNA is TGTGCCAGTAGGCACAGGGGCGGGAACACCGGGGAGCTGTTTTTT. Translated: CASRHRGGNTGELFF. The V and J genes are TRBV19 and TRBJ2-2; 7 nucleotides line up with TRBD1. The V gene end was trimmed by 6 bases and the J gene end by 1 base; junction bases not matched to a gene: 5. CDR1 is LNHDA, CDR2 SQIVND, per germline (reference sequence). CDR3 size: 15 residues.

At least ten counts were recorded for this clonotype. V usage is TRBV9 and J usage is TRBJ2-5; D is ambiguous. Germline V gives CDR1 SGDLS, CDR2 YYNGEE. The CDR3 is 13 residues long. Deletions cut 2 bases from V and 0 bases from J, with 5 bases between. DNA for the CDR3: TGTGCCAGCAGCGTCGCGTACCAAGAGACCCAGTACTTC. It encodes CASSVAYQETQYF. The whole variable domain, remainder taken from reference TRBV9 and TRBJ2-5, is DSGVTQTPKHLITATGQRVTLRCSPRSGDLSVYWYQQSLDQGLQFLIQYYNGEERAKGNILERFSAQQFPDLHSELNLSSLELGDSALYFCASSVAYQETQYFGPGTRLLVL.

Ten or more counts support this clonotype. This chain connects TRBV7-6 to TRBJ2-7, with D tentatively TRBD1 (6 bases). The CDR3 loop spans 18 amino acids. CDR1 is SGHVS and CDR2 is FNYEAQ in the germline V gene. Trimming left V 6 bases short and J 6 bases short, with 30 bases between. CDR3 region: CASSRSERGGAILGEQYF. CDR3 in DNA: TGTGCCAGCAGTCGCTCCGAGCGTGGGGGCGCCATTCTCGGCGAGCAGTACTTC.

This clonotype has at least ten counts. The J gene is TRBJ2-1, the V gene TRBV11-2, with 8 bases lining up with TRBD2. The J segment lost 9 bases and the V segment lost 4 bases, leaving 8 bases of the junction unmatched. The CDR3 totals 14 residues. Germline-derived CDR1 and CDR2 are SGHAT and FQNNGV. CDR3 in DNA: TGTGCCAGCAGCTCGGGACTAGGGGCCCCTGAGCAGTTCTTC. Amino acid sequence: CASSSGLGAPEQFF.

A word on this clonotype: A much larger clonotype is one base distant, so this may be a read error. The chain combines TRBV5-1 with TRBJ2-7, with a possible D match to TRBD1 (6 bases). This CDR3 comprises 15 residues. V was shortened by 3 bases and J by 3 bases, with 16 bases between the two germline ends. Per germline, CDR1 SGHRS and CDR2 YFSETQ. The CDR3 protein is CASSSRQDFNYEQYF. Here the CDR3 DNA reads TGCGCCAGCAGCTCGAGACAGGATTTTAACTACGAGCAGTACTTC.

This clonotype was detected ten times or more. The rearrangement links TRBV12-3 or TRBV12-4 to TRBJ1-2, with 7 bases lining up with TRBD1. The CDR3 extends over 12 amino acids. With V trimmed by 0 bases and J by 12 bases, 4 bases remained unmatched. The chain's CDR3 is CASSLAGGIDTF. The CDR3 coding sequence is TGTGCCAGCAGTTTAGCAGGGGGCATTGACACCTTC.

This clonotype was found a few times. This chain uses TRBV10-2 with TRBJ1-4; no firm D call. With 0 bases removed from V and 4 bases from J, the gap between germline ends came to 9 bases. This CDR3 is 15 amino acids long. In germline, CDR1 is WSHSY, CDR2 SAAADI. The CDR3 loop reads CASSESRSYNEKLFF. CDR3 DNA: TGCGCCAGCAGTGAGTCACGGTCCTATAATGAAAAACTGTTTTTT.

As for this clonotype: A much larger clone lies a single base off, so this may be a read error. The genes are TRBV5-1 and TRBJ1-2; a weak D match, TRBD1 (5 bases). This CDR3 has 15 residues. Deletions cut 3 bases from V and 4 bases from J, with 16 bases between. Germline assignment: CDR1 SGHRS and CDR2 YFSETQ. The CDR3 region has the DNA TGCGCCAGCAGCTCGGGACCCACGATGGGCTATGGCTACACCTTC. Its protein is CASSSGPTMGYGYTF.

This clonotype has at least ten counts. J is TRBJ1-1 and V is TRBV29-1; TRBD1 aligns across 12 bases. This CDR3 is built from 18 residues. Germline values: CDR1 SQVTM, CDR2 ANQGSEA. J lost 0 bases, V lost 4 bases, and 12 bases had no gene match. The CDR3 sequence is CSVVGTGGKTALNTEAFF. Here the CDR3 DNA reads TGCAGCGTTGTGGGGACAGGGGGCAAAACGGCCCTGAACACTGAAGCTTTCTTT.

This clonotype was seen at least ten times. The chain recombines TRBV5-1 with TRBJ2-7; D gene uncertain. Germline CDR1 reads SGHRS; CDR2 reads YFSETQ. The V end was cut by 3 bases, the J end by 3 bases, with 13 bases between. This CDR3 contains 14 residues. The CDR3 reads CASSSADGVYEQYF. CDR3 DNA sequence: TGCGCCAGCAGCTCAGCCGACGGAGTCTACGAGCAGTACTTC.

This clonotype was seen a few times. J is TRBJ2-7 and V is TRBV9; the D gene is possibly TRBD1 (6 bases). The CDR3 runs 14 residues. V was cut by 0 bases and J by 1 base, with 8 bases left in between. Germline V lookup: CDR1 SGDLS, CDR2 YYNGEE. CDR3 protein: CASSVADRSYEQYF. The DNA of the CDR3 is TGTGCCAGCAGCGTAGCAGACAGGTCCTACGAGCAGTACTTC. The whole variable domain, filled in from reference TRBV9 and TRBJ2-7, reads DSGVTQTPKHLITATGQRVTLRCSPRSGDLSVYWYQQSLDQGLQFLIQYYNGEERAKGNILERFSAQQFPDLHSELNLSSLELGDSALYFCASSVADRSYEQYFGPGTRLTVT.

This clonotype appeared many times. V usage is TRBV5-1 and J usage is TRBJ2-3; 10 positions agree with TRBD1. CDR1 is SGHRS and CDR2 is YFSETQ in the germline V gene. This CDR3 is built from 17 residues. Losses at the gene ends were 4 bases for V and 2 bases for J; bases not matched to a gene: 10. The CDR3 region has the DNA TGCGCCAGCAGCCCCCTGACAGGGGGCGAGGTCACAGATACGCAGTATTTT. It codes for CASSPLTGGEVTDTQYF. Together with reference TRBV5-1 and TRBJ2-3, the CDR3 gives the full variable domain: KAGVTQTPRYLIKTRGQQVTLSCSPISGHRSVSWYQQTPGQGLQFLFEYFSETQRNKGNFPGRFSGRQFSNSRSEMNVSTLELGDSALYLCASSPLTGGEVTDTQYFGPGTRLTVL.

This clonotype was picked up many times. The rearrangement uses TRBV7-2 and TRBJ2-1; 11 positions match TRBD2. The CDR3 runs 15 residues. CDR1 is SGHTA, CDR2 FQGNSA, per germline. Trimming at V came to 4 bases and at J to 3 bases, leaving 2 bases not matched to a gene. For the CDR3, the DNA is TGTGCCAGCAGCTCCCTAGCGGGGGGCTACAATGAGCAGTTCTTC. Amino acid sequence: CASSSLAGGYNEQFF.

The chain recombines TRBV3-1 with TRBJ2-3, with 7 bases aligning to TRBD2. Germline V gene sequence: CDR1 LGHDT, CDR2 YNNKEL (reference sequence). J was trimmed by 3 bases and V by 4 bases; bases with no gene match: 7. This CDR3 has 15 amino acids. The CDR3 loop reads CASSPGEGLTDTQYF. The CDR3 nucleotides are TGTGCCAGCAGCCCGGGGGAGGGCCTAACAGATACGCAGTATTTT.

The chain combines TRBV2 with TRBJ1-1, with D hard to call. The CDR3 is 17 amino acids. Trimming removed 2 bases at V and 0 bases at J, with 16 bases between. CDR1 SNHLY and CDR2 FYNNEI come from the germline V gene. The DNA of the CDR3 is TGTGCCAGCAGTGAACCAGGACGCAATAGGATGAACACTGAAGCTTTCTTT. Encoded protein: CASSEPGRNRMNTEAFF. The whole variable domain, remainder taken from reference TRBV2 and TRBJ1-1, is EPEVTQTPSHQVTQMGQEVILRCVPISNHLYFYWYRQILGQKVEFLVSFYNNEISEKSEIFDDQFSVERPDGSNFTLKIRSTKLEDSAMYFCASSEPGRNRMNTEAFFGQGTRLTVV.

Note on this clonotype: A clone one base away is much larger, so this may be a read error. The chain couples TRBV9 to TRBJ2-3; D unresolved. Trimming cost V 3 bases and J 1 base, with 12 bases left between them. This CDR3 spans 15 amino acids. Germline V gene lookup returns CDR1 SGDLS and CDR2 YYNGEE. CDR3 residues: CASSGLRIGTDTQYF. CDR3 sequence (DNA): TGTGCCAGCAGCGGCCTGCGGATTGGCACAGATACGCAGTATTTT.